This T cell receptor beta chain was recovered during a study of T-cell memory formation after mild COVID-19 (dated by TCRdb to the early 2020s). For context, the study as a whole: Most TCR sequence clusters were specific to one of the two donors. Longitudinal TCRalpha and TCRbeta repertoire sequencing tracked T-cell clones expanding and contracting after mild COVID-19 in two donors. Two young, previously healthy adult volunteers, one female and one male, were included in the cohort.

Ficoll-Paque density gradient centrifugation was used to isolate PBMCs. Study-wide conclusions, independent of this receptor: The detection of some responding clones in pre-infection memory suggests that pre-existing cross-reactive memory T cells joined the SARS-CoV-2 response. Contracting CD4+ clones were located mainly in the CM and EM memory subsets, whereas CD8+ clones were found to be enriched in EMRA. Clones that contracted from day 15 to 85 showed balanced CD4/CD8 phenotypes, whereas a second wave of clones that expanded from day 15 to 37 leaned towards CD4+. Whether the second-wave clones peaking on day 37 were SARS-CoV-2 specific was not confirmed. Only a couple of mild cases were covered in the study, and larger cohorts including severe cases with pre-infection samples were considered necessary.

Relative to germline, V is 0 bases shorter and J is 4 bases shorter, with 11 bases between their ends. The CDR3 numbers 16 residues from cysteine through phenylalanine. The sequence is cut down to CDR3 DNA, 48 bases in frame from base 1. Taken from the germline V gene, the CDR1 and CDR2 loops are SGHRS and YFSETQ. Instrument on record: Illumina NovaSeq 6000. TCRalpha and TCRbeta cDNA libraries were constructed by 5'RACE with constant-segment primers, with sample barcodes and unique molecular identifiers being introduced. Trizol reagent was used to extract RNA from every sample. Libraries were amplified in two PCR steps, with a second sample barcode and Illumina TruSeq adapters added in the second step. Sequencing of the libraries was done on an Illumina NovaSeq, producing 2 x 150 bp paired-end reads. Per the authors' processing: The reads were demultiplexed and collapsed into UMI-guided consensus sequences using migec v1.2.7. Using mixcr v2.1.11, the UMI consensuses were aligned to TRA and TRB V and J templates and assembled into clonotypes. A clonotype was counted as expanded or contracted only if both edgeR and NoisET called the change significant, with noise models trained on biological replicates. edgeR calls used a false discovery rate-adjusted p below 0.01 and a log2 fold-change threshold of 1. PCA with hierarchical clustering of max-normalized trajectories of the 1000 most abundant clonotypes was used as exploratory dynamics analysis. The CD4 or CD8 phenotype of responding clones was assigned using the separately sequenced CD4+ and CD8+ repertoires. TCRdb trimmed public reads at Q25 via fastp, called clones via MiXCR and kept in-frame beta chains. When rows share a CDR3 protein, they turn into one entry using the most common DNA and genes. The V and J calls follow TCRdb's processing rather than the paper's. Counted in this sample were about 400,000 distinct CDR3 sequences; about 25% of them appeared once. The top ten hold around 14% of the sample.

There are a few counts of this clonotype. The specificity of this receptor is unknown. No qualities accompany the bases; no much larger clone lies one base away. The TCR comes from an adult woman who had mild COVID-19 (a few samples of this study predate the infection). The sample titles of this study are shuffled in the database, so cell type and time point are left out; the donor was told from shared clones. Sequencing input: PBMCs or a T cell subset sorted from them (not recorded which). Recombination connected TRBV5-1 to TRBJ2-6, with a tentative D call of TRBD1 or TRBD2, each matching 5 bases. The sequence in DNA is TGCGCCAGCAGCTTGGAGAGGGGATCCGGGGCCAACGTCCTGACTTTC. This sequence encodes CASSLERGSGANVLTF.